These T cell receptor beta chains were read from a single sample in a study of early T cells in non-severe SARS-CoV-2 infection. TCRdb ran MiXCR on the 5' RACE reads and lists one entry per CDR3 protein. The sample records 25,000 to 30,000 distinct CDR3 sequences, about 5% being singletons. The sequenced material came from whole blood. The receptors come from an adult who was a healthcare worker with PCR-confirmed SARS-CoV-2 infection or an uninfected control (not recorded which). The conserved cysteine and the conserved F or W are not part of the CDR3 here.

len	v_gene	j_gene	CDR3aa
11	TRBV5-4	TRBJ1-1	ASSWRTGAEAF
14	TRBV6-1	TRBJ1-5	ASSEVGQGGRRPQH
13	TRBV20-1	TRBJ2-7	SAREGRGTSYEQY
12	TRBV7-9	TRBJ2-7	ASSLAGNPYEQY
13	TRBV27	TRBJ2-5	ASSLSSEFQETQY
13	TRBV7-8	TRBJ2-5	ASSSYPRGQETQY
12	TRBV6-5	TRBJ2-3	ASSTWEATDTQY
11	TRBV28	TRBJ2-2	ASSLTDTGELF
12	TRBV29-1	TRBJ2-3	SGRTSGREDTQY
12	TRBV7-9	TRBJ2-2	ASSPPTGSGELF
15	TRBV11-2	TRBJ1-2	ASSLFTGLPWISGYT
13	TRBV27	TRBJ1-6	ASSLWNLGNSPLH
14	TRBV18	TRBJ2-3	ASSRRNTGLSDTQY
11	TRBV29-1	TRBJ1-1	SAHGQLNTEAF
13	TRBV12-3/TRBV12-4	TRBJ1-1	ASTMGPPLNAEAF
14	TRBV4-1	TRBJ2-2	ASSQATAGAGGELF
14	TRBV7-2	TRBJ1-6	ASSLVVGGNNSPLH
11	TRBV27	TRBJ2-7	ASSFKFSYEQY
14	TRBV5-8	TRBJ2-3	ASSLGLDFRTDTQY
11	TRBV20-1	TRBJ1-5	SAIRDKNQPQH
11	TRBV27	TRBJ1-2	ASSGQPYYGYT
13	TRBV5-5	TRBJ1-5	ASSPTGGIGQPQH
12	TRBV20-1	TRBJ2-5	SAREPGTQETQY
14	TRBV9	TRBJ2-4	ASSAEGQGAKNIQY
11	TRBV3-1	TRBJ1-1	ASSQEDRGTAF
10	TRBV25-1	TRBJ2-7	ASSDRYYEQY
11	TRBV6-5	TRBJ2-7	ASSYGNSYEQY
19	TRBV4-3	TRBJ2-2	ASSQESWTYRDSREAGELF
13	TRBV7-6	TRBJ2-2	ASSFLDRVGGELF
14	TRBV6-2/TRBV6-3	TRBJ1-6	ASSPDRNLYNSPLH
14	TRBV28	TRBJ2-7	ASSFSGTGKFNEQY
12	TRBV20-1	TRBJ1-3	SARTGRTGNTIY
11	TRBV7-2	TRBJ1-6	ASSEDRASPLH
13	TRBV7-2	TRBJ2-3	ASSPQRAYTDTQY
10	TRBV12-3/TRBV12-4	TRBJ1-5	ASTRQNQPQH
10	TRBV7-9	TRBJ2-2	ASSLEVGELF
9	TRBV6-5	TRBJ2-7	ASSYSGEQY
12	TRBV6-2/TRBV6-3	TRBJ1-5	ASSPDSSNQPQH
14	TRBV6-2/TRBV6-3	TRBJ2-1	ASSISLEREWYEQF
11	TRBV30	TRBJ2-5	ASGGGLQETQY
9	TRBV6-2/TRBV6-3	TRBJ2-7	ASSYRGEQY
15	TRBV5-1	TRBJ2-2	ASSLELRGSDTGELF
12	TRBV11-2	TRBJ2-7	ASTFFTGGYEQY
12	TRBV29-1	TRBJ2-7	SVEDRAGSYEQY
19	TRBV7-2	TRBJ1-1	ASSPRDREGEGRTLKAEAF
15	TRBV27	TRBJ2-5	ASSPIRSGGAEETQY
13	TRBV27	TRBJ1-1	ASSLWAGRGTEAF
10	TRBV12-3/TRBV12-4	TRBJ1-1	ASSFGFAEAF
13	TRBV7-2	TRBJ1-4	ASSLGGSVNEKLF
13	TRBV7-6	TRBJ2-1	ASSSAETGVYEQF
12	TRBV20-1	TRBJ1-3	SARLPRSGNTIY
13	TRBV18	TRBJ2-7	ASSPKGQGADEQY
17	TRBV20-1	TRBJ2-7	SARGAIPGLAGVGYEQY
15	TRBV12-3/TRBV12-4	TRBJ2-2	ASATSPRATNTGELF
11	TRBV19	TRBJ1-2	ASSSQTVYGYT
14	TRBV20-1	TRBJ2-1	SATDGTSGNYNEQF
13	TRBV7-6	TRBJ2-1	ASSPSGFSWGEQF
14	TRBV5-4	TRBJ1-3	ASSSQGQIKQNTIY
13	TRBV7-2	TRBJ1-2	ASSTGTGGVYGYT
13	TRBV9	TRBJ2-6	ASSDDYSGANVLT